This TCR beta chain originates from a study of blood T cell repertoires in COVID-19. Study background: Specimens from acute and convalescent COVID-19 originated in the United States, Italy and Spain. The analysed material was cDNA or gDNA that came from T cells, B-cell-depleted T cells, or PBMCs.

This clone was observed once. Looked up from germline, CDR1 is SGHRS and CDR2 is YFSETQ. V lost 0 bases and J 6 bases, leaving 15 bases between the germline ends. This CDR3 has 15 residues. In the original analysis: Amplification with reference gene primers provided the estimates of nucleated cell counts. The assay was immunoSEQ multiplex PCR, and TCRdb's table has in-frame clones only and misses some. The DNA gave D and trimming, while V, J and clone size come from that table. The sample carries roughly 700,000 clones, more than 80% recorded once. The source is a woman aged 18-29 years with acute or convalescent COVID-19. Material for sequencing was peripheral blood. The V gene is TRBV5-1, the J gene TRBJ1-1; D is perhaps TRBD1 (6 bases). The CDR3 DNA reads TGCGCCAGCAGCTTGGTTTTGGACAGATTATCTGAAGCTTTCTTT. It codes for CASSLVLDRLSEAFF.